Described below is a single TCR beta chain sequence and its context. The cDNA had a unique molecular identifier and a template-switch universal primer site. MiXCR was run by TCRdb on the 5' RACE reads, yielding one entry per CDR3 protein. The repertoire holds approximately 230,000 distinct CDR3 sequences, with approximately 5.9% as singletons. The data belong to a study of identical twins. Between the trimmed V and J ends, which lost 1 base and 7 bases, there was a span of 13 bases. The germline gives CDR1 MNHEY, CDR2 SMNVEV (reference sequence). CDR3 length: 14 residues. These data were likewise used in another study, on T cells expressing NK-cell markers. That work contributes: Sorted CD3+CD56-NKG2C+, CD3+CD56+NKG2C+ and CD3+CD56+NKG2C- T cells supplied the TCR beta repertoires. Among the eight sequenced donors, seven tested HCMV-seropositive and one tested seronegative. The study found dominant NKG2C+ clonotypes at about 1.0-7.0% of CD8+ T cells in 5 or 6 donors.

Source material: CD8+ T cells sorted from blood. J is TRBJ2-5 and V is TRBV27; D gene unclear. This clonotype originated in a woman in her late teens or twenties in good health. The CDR3 protein is CASSLYGVGGTQYF. DNA of the CDR3: TGTGCCAGCAGTTTATATGGGGTTGGTGGGACCCAGTACTTC.